This T cell receptor beta chain derives from a study of T cell repertoires in cytomegalovirus infection. TCRdb fed the reads into MiXCR, producing one record per CDR3 protein. The profile covers 900,000 to 950,000 distinct CDR3 sequences, with 31% appearing a single time and 13% taken by the ten largest. The CDR3 sequence is 15 residues long. Trimming left V 2 bases short and J 0 bases short, with 8 bases between. This clonotype was observed a few times. Antigen specificity is unknown. J is TRBJ2-1 and V is TRBV12-3 or TRBV12-4; no firm D call. This material consisted of cultured CD8+ T cells from PBMCs, taken from culture after CMV antigen stimulation. This TCR derives from a human donor in good health (CMV status not recorded). Some clones in this sample may be carry-over from other donors' samples. The DNA of the CDR3 is TGTGCCAGCAGTTTATATGTGAGCTCCTACAATGAGCAGTTCTTC. This translates into CASSLYVSSYNEQFF.